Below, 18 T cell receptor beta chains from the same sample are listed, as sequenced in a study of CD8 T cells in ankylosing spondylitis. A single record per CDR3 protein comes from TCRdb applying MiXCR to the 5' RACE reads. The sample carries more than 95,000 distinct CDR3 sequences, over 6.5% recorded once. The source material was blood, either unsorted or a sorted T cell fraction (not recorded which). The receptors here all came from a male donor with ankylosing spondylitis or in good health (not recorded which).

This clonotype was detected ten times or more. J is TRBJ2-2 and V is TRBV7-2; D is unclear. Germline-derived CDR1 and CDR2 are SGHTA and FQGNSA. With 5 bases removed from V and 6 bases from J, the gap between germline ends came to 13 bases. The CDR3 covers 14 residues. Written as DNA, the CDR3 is TGTGCCAGCAGCCCGAGCGTGCTGGCCGGGGAGCTGTTTTTT. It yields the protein CASSPSVLAGELFF. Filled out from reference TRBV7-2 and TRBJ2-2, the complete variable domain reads GAGVSQSPSNKVTEKGKDVELRCDPISGHTALYWYRQSLGQGLEFLIYFQGNSAPDKSGLPSDRFSAERTGGSVSTLTIQRTQQEDSAVYLCASSPSVLAGELFFGEGSRLTVL.

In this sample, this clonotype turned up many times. CDR3 sequence: CASSLAGSTGELFF. The CDR3 DNA is TGTGCCAGCAGTTTAGCAGGGAGCACCGGGGAGCTGTTTTTT. The V call is TRBV12-3 or TRBV12-4, the J call TRBJ2-2; possibly TRBD2 for D (5 bases). Trimming shortened V by 0 bases and J by 4 bases, and 6 bases separated the two germline ends. The CDR3 contains 14 residues.

The CDR3 DNA sequence: TGCAGTGCCCCTTCCGGCACCGTCGGCAATCAGCCCCAGCATTTT. Protein: CSAPSGTVGNQPQHF. The chain joins TRBV20-1 to TRBJ1-5; D call uncertain. Germline assignment: CDR1 DFQATT and CDR2 SNEGSKA (reference sequence). Trimming cost V 6 bases and J 2 bases, with 17 bases left between them. The CDR3 extends over 15 amino acids.

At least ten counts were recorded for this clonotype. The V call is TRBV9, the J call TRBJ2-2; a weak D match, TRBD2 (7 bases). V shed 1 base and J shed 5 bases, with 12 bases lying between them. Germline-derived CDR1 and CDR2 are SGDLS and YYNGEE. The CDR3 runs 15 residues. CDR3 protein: CASSVREGGTGELFF. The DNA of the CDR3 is TGTGCCAGCAGCGTAAGGGAGGGGGGGACCGGGGAGCTGTTTTTT.

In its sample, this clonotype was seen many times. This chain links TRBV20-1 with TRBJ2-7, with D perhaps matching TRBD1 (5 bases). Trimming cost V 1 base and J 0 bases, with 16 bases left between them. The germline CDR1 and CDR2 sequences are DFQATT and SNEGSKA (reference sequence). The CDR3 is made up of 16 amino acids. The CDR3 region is CSARAGPGISSYEQYF. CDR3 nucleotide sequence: TGCAGTGCTAGAGCTGGGCCAGGGATATCCTCCTACGAGCAGTACTTC.

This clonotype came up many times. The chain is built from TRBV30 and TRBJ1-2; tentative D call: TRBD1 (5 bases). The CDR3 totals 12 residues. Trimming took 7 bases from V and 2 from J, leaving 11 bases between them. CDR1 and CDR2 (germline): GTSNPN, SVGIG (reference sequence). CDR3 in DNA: TGTGCCTCCTCCGGGGGGAACTATGGCTACACCTTC. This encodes CASSGGNYGYTF.

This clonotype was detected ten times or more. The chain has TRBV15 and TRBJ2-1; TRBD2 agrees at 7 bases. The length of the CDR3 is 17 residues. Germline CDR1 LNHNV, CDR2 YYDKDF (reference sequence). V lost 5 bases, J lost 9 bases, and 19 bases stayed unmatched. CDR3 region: CATSSGGLAAVWSEQFF. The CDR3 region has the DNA TGTGCCACCAGCTCGGGGGGTCTAGCGGCGGTTTGGAGTGAGCAGTTCTTC. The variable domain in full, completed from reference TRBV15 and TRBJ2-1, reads DAMVIQNPRYQVTQFGKPVTLSCSQTLNHNVMYWYQQKSSQAPKLLFHYYDKDFNNEADTPDNFQSRRPNTSFCFLDIRSPGLGDTAMYLCATSSGGLAAVWSEQFFGPGTRLTVL.

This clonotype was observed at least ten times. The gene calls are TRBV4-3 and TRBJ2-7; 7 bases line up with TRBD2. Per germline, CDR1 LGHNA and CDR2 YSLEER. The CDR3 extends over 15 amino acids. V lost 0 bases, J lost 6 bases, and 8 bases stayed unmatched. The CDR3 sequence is CASSQDILATREQYF. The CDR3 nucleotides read TGCGCCAGCAGCCAAGATATACTAGCGACGCGCGAGCAGTACTTC.

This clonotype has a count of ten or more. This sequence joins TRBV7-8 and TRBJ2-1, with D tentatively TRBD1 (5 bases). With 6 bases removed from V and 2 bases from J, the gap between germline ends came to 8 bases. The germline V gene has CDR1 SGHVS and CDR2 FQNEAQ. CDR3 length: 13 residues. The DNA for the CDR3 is TGTGCCAGCAGTGAGACAGCCTACAATGAGCAGTTCTTC. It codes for CASSETAYNEQFF.

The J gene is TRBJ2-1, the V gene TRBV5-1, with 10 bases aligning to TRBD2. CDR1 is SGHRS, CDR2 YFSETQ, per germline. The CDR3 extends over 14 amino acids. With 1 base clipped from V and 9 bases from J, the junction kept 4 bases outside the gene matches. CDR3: CASSLSLAGAEQFF. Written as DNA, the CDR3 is TGCGCCAGCAGCTTGAGTCTAGCGGGAGCTGAGCAGTTCTTC.

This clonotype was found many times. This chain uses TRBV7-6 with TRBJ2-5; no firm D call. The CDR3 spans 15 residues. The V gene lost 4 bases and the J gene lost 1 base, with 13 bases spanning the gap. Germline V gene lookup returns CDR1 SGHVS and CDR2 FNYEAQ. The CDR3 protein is CASSSLGTAQETQYF. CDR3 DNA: TGTGCCAGCAGCTCTCTAGGCACAGCCCAAGAGACCCAGTACTTC.

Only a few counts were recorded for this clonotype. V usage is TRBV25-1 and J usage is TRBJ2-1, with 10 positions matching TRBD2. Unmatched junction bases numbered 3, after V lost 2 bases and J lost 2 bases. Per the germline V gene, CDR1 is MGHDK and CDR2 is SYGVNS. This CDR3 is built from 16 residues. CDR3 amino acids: CASSERTSGTYNEQFF. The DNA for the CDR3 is TGTGCCAGCAGTGAACGAACTAGCGGGACCTACAATGAGCAGTTCTTC.

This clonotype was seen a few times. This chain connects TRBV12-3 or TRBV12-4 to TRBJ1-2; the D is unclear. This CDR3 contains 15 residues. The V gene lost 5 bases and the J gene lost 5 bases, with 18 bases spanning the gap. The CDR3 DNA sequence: TGTGCCAGCAGTCCTCGGACTGAAGGGTCGTATGGCTACACCTTC. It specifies CASSPRTEGSYGYTF.

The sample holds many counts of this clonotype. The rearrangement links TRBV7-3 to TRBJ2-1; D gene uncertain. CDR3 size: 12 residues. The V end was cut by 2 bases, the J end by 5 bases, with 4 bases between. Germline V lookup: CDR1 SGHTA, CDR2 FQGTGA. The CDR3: CASSLGHNEQFF. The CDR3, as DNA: TGTGCCAGCAGCTTAGGGCACAATGAGCAGTTCTTC.

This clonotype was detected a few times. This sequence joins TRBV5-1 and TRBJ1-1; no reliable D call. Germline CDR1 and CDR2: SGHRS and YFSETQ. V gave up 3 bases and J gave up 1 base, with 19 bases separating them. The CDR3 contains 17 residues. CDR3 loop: CASSSTPNRLQNTEAFF. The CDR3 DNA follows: TGCGCCAGCAGCTCAACCCCCAACCGGCTGCAGAACACTGAAGCTTTCTTT.

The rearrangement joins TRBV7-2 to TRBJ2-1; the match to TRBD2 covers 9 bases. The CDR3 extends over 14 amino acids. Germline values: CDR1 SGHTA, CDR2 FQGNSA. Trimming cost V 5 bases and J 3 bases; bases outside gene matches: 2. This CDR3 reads CASSRTSDYNEQFF. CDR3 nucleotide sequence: TGTGCCAGCAGCCGGACTAGCGACTACAATGAGCAGTTCTTC.

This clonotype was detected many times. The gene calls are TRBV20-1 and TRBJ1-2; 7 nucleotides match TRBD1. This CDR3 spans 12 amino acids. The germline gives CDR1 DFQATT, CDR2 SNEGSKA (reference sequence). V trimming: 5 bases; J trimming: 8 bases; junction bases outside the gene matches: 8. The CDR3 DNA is TGCAGTGCTGATTTCAGGGGGGAAGGCTACACCTTC. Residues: CSADFRGEGYTF.

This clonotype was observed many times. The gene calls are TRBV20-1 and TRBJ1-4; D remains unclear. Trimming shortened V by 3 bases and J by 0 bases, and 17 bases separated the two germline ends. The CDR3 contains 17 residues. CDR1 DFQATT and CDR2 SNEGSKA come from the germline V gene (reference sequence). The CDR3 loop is CSARKGTSFSTNEKLFF. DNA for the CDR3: TGCAGTGCTAGGAAGGGTACATCATTTTCAACTAATGAAAAACTGTTTTTT.